This is a list of T cell receptor beta chains from one sample in a study of blood T cell repertoires in COVID-19. The table came from immunoSEQ multiplex PCR; TCRdb's copy has only in-frame clones and leaves some out. This sample yields about 90,000 clones, of which roughly nine tenths are seen a single time; 3% to 4% belongs to the top ten. Sequencing was carried out using peripheral blood. Receptors were obtained from a woman in her seventies with acute or convalescent COVID-19. The CDR3 runs from the conserved cysteine through the conserved F or W. The D gene is left open where the match is weak. Clone size appears in some rows only: once, few, many, or a class for an expanded clone.

j_call: TRBJ2-1
clone_size: .
d_call: .
v_call: TRBV6-6
cdr3_aa: CASTEGGGVTYNEQFF
cdr3_nt: TGTGCCAGCACCGAAGGAGGGGGGGTGACCTACAATGAGCAGTTCTTC

j_call: TRBJ1-1
clone_size: .
d_call: TRBD1
v_call: TRBV27
cdr3_aa: CASSPRDRGLGTEAFF
cdr3_nt: TGTGCCAGCAGTCCACGGGACAGGGGGCTGGGTACTGAAGCTTTCTTT

j_call: TRBJ1-2
clone_size: .
d_call: TRBD1
v_call: TRBV5-8
cdr3_aa: CASSLKGQGAGGYTF
cdr3_nt: TGTGCCAGCAGCTTGAAGGGACAGGGGGCTGGTGGCTACACCTTC

j_call: TRBJ2-3
clone_size: .
d_call: TRBD2
v_call: TRBV27
cdr3_aa: CASSLKFTSGIDGQYF
cdr3_nt: TGTGCCAGCAGTTTAAAGTTCACTAGCGGGATCGACGGGCAGTATTTT

j_call: TRBJ2-2
clone_size: .
d_call: TRBD1
v_call: TRBV15
cdr3_aa: CATSRVGTGSTGELFF
cdr3_nt: TGTGCCACCAGCAGAGTGGGGACAGGTAGCACCGGGGAGCTGTTTTTT

j_call: TRBJ2-2
clone_size: .
d_call: .
v_call: TRBV5-1
cdr3_aa: CASSRGTENTGELFF
cdr3_nt: TGCGCCAGCAGCCGCGGGACAGAGAACACCGGGGAGCTGTTTTTT

j_call: TRBJ1-6
clone_size: .
d_call: .
v_call: TRBV6-5
cdr3_aa: CASSYRTGQYNSPLHF
cdr3_nt: TGTGCCAGCAGTTACCGAACTGGACAGTATAATTCACCCCTCCACTTT

j_call: TRBJ2-7
clone_size: .
d_call: TRBD1
v_call: TRBV7-9
cdr3_aa: CASSSAGGKFYEQYF
cdr3_nt: TGTGCCAGCAGCTCAGCAGGGGGCAAGTTCTACGAGCAGTACTTC

j_call: TRBJ2-3
clone_size: .
d_call: TRBD1
v_call: TRBV2
cdr3_aa: CASSADRASTDTQYF
cdr3_nt: TGTGCCAGCAGCGCCGACAGGGCAAGCACAGATACGCAGTATTTT

j_call: TRBJ2-1
clone_size: .
d_call: TRBD2
v_call: TRBV5-4
cdr3_aa: CASSLAGGGAKEQFF
cdr3_nt: TGTGCCAGCAGCTTGGCCGGCGGGGGGGCGAAGGAGCAGTTCTTC

j_call: TRBJ2-5
clone_size: .
d_call: .
v_call: TRBV2
cdr3_aa: CATSYLAGGNRRQETQYF
cdr3_nt: TGTGCCACAAGCTACCTCGCTGGGGGCAATCGCAGACAAGAGACCCAGTACTTC

j_call: TRBJ2-2
clone_size: once
d_call: TRBD2
v_call: TRBV27
cdr3_aa: CASSLFSGGETGELFF
cdr3_nt: TGTGCCAGCAGTTTATTTTCGGGAGGGGAGACCGGGGAGCTGTTTTTT

j_call: TRBJ1-3
clone_size: .
d_call: TRBD1
v_call: TRBV4-1
cdr3_aa: CASSQGQGKGGNTIYF
cdr3_nt: TGCGCCAGCAGCCAGGGACAGGGTAAGGGTGGAAACACCATATATTTT

j_call: TRBJ2-7
clone_size: .
d_call: TRBD1
v_call: TRBV6-5
cdr3_aa: CASSPTRGFTYEQYF
cdr3_nt: TGTGCCAGCAGTCCGACCAGGGGGTTCACCTACGAGCAGTACTTC

j_call: TRBJ2-1
clone_size: .
d_call: TRBD1
v_call: TRBV13
cdr3_aa: CASSLRPGQVIYNEQFF
cdr3_nt: TGTGCCAGCAGCCTTAGACCTGGACAGGTTATCTACAATGAGCAGTTCTTC

j_call: TRBJ1-3
clone_size: once
d_call: TRBD1
v_call: TRBV16
cdr3_aa: CASSQSMDRIGNTIYF
cdr3_nt: TGTGCCAGCAGCCAATCTATGGACAGGATTGGAAACACCATATATTTT

j_call: TRBJ1-5
clone_size: .
d_call: TRBD1
v_call: TRBV7-9
cdr3_aa: CASSLGGTGSNQPQHF
cdr3_nt: TGTGCCAGCAGCTTAGGGGGGACAGGGTCCAATCAGCCCCAGCATTTT

j_call: TRBJ1-1
clone_size: .
d_call: TRBD1
v_call: TRBV24-1
cdr3_aa: CAAQTGGGGDTEAFF
cdr3_nt: TGTGCCGCCCAGACAGGGGGCGGTGGGGACACTGAAGCTTTCTTT

j_call: TRBJ1-1
clone_size: .
d_call: .
v_call: TRBV30
cdr3_aa: CAWSVFDRAFF
cdr3_nt: TGTGCCTGGAGTGTGTTCGATAGAGCTTTCTTT

j_call: TRBJ1-1
clone_size: .
d_call: .
v_call: TRBV5-1
cdr3_aa: CASSRQGYSEAFF
cdr3_nt: TGCGCCAGCAGCCGCCAGGGGTACTCTGAAGCTTTCTTT

j_call: TRBJ2-1
clone_size: .
d_call: TRBD2
v_call: TRBV28
cdr3_aa: CASSSSGRARNEQLF
cdr3_nt: TGTGCCAGCAGTTCTAGCGGGAGGGCCAGGAATGAGCAGCTCTTC

j_call: TRBJ2-3
clone_size: .
d_call: TRBD2
v_call: TRBV30
cdr3_aa: CAWSIRGGREDTQYF
cdr3_nt: TGTGCCTGGAGCATCCGGGGCGGGAGGGAAGATACGCAGTATTTT

j_call: TRBJ1-5
clone_size: .
d_call: .
v_call: TRBV6-5
cdr3_aa: CASSYSGLQGGQPQHF
cdr3_nt: TGTGCCAGCAGTTACTCGGGGTTGCAGGGAGGGCAGCCCCAGCATTTT

j_call: TRBJ2-7
clone_size: .
d_call: TRBD1
v_call: TRBV6-1
cdr3_aa: CASSEVTGSYEQYF
cdr3_nt: TGTGCCAGCAGTGAAGTGACAGGGAGTTACGAGCAGTACTTC